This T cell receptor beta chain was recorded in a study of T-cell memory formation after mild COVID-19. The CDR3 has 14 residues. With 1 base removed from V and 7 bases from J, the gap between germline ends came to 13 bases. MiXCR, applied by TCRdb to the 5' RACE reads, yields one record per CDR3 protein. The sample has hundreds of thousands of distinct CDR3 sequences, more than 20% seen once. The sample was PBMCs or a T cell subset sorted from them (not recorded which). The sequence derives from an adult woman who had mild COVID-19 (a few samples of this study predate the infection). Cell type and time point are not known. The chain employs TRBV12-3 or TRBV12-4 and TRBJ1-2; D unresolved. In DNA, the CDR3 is TGTGCCAGCAGTTTAGGACCCGGGGTGGGTGGCTACACCTTC. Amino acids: CASSLGPGVGGYTF.